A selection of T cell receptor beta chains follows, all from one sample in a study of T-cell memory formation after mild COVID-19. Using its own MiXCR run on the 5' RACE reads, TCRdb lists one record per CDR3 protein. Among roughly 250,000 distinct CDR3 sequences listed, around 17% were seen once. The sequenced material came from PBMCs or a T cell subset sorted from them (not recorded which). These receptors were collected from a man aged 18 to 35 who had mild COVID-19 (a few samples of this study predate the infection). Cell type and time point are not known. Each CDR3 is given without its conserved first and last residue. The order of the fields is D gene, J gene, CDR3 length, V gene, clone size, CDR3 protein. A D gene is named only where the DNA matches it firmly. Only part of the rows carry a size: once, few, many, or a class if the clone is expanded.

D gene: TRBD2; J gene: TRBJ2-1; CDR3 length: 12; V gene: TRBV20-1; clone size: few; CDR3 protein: SAGRGLAGVEQF
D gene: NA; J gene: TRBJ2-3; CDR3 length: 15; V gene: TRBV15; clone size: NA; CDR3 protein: ATSSYSPSQGTDTQY
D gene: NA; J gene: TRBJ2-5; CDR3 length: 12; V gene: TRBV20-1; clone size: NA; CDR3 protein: SARSPVKRETQY
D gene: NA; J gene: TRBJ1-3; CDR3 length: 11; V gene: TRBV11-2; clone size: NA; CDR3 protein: ASSLVAGNTIY
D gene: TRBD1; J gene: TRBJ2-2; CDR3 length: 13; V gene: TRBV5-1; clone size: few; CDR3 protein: ASSQQGALTGELF
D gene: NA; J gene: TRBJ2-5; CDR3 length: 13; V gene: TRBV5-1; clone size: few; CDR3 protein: ASSLEGLVGETQY
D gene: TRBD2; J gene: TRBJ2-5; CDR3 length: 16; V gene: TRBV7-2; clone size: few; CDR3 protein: ASSFWDARRGEQETQY
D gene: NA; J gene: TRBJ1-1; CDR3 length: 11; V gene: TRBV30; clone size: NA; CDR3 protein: AWSAGPATEAF
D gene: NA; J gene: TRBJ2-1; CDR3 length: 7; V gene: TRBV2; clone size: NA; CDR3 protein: ANYNEQF
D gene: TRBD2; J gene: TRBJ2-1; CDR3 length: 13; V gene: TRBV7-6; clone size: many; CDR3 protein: ASSLASGGYNEQF
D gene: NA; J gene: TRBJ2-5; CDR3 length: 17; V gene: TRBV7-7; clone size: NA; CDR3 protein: ASSLAAMLIGQNQETQY
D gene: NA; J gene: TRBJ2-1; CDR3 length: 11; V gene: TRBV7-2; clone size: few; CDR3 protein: ASSSSYRVEQF
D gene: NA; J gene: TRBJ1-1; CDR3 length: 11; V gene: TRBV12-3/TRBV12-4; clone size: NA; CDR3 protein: ASRRTGRAEAF
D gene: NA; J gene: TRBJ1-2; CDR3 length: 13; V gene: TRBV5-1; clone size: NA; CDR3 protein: ASSSQEGGTGGYT
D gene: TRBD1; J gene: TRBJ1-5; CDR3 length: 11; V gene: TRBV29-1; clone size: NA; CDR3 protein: SVRGQDSQPQH
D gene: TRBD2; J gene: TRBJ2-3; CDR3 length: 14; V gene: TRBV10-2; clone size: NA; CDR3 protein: ASRGLAGVGPDTQY
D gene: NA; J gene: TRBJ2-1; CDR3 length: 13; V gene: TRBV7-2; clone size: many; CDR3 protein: ASSLDRGQNNEQF
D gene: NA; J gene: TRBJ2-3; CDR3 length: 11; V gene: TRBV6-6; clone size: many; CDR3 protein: ASSWGGPDTQY
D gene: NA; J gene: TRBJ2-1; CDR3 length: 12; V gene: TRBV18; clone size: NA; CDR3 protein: ASSPTWGAYEQF
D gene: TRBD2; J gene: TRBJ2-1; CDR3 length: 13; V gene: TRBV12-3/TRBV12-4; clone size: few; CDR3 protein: ASSPLGTSRNEQF
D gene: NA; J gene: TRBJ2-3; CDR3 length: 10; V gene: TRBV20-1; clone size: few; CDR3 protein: SAAQDVDTQY
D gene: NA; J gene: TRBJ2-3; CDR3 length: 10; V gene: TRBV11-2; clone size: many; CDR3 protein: ASSFSRDTQY
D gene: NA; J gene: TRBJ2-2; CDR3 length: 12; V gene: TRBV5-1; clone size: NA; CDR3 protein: ASSLYGDPGELF
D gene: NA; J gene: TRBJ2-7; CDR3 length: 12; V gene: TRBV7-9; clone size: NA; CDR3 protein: ASQVWGSNYEQY
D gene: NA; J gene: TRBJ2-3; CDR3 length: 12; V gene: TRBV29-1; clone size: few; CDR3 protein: GGRRGVGTDTQY
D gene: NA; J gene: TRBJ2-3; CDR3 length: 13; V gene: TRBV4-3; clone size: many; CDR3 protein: ASSQDLRSLDTQY
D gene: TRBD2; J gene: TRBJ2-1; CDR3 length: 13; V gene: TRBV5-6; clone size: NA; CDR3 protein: ASSSGTSPIREQF
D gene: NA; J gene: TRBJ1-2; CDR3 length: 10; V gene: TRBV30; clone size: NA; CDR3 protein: AWSAQGIGYT
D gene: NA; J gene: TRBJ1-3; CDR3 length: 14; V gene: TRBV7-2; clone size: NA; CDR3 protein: ASNPGGALSGNTIY
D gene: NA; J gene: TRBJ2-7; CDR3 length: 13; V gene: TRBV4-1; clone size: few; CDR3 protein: ASSQDRGTPYEQY
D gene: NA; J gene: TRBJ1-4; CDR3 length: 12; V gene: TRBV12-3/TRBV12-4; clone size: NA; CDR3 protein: ASSLKGANEKLF
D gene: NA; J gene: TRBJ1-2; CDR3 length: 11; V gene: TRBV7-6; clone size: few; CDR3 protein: ASSPTDKGGYT
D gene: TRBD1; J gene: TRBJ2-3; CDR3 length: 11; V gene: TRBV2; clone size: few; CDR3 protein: ASSTGQTDTQY
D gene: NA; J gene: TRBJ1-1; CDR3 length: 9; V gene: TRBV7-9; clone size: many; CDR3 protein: ASSQYTEAF
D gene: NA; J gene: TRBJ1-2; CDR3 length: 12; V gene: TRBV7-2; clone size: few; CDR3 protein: ASRAGLEGYGYT
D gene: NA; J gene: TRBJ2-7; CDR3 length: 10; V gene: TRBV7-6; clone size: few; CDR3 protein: ASSLGTGEQY
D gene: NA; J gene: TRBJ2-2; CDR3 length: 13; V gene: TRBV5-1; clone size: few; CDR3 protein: ASNDIPSGTGELF
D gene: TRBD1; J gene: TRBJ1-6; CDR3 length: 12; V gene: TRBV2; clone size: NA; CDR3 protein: ASNGQGGNSPLH
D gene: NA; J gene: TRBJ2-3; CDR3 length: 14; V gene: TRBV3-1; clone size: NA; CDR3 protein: ASSQDRAPEIYTQY
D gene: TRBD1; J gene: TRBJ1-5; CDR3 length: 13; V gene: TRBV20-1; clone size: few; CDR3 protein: SATGGAGSNQPQH